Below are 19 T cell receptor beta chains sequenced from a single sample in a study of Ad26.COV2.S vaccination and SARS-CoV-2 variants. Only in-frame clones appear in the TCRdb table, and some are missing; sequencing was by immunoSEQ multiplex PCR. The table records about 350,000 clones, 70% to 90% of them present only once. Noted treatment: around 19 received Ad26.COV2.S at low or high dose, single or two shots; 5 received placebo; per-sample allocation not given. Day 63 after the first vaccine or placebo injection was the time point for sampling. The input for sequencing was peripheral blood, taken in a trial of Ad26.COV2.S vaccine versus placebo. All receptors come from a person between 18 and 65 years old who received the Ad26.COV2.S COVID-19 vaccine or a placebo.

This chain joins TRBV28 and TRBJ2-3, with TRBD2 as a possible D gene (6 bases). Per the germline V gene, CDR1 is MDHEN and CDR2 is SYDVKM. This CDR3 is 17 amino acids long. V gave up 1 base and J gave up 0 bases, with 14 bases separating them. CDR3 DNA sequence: TGTGCCAGCAGTTTATTCCGGGCGGGACCTAGCACAGATACGCAGTATTTT. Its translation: CASSLFRAGPSTDTQYF.

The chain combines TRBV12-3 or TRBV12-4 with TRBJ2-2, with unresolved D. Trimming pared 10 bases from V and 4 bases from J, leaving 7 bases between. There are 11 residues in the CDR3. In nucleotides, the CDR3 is TGTGCCACCTCACCCACCGGGGAGCTGTTTTTT. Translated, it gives CATSPTGELFF.

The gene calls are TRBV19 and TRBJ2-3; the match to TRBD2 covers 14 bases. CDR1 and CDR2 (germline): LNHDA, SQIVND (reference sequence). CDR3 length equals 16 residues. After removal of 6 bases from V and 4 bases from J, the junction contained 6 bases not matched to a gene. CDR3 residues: CASRRGTSGRSDTQYF. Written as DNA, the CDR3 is TGTGCCAGTAGGAGAGGGACTAGCGGGAGATCAGATACGCAGTATTTT.

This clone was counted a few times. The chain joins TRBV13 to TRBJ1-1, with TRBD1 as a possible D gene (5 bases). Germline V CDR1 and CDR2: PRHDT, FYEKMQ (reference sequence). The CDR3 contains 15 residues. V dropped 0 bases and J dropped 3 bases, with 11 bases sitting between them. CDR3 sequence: CASSLGGVRDTEAFF. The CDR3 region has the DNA TGTGCCAGCAGCTTAGGAGGGGTTCGGGACACTGAAGCTTTCTTT.

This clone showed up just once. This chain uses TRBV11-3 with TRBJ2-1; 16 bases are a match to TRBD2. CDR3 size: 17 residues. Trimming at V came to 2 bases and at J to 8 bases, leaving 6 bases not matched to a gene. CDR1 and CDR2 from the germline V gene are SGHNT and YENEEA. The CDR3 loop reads CASSLMGLAGGRHEQFF. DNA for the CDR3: TGTGCCAGCAGCTTAATGGGACTAGCGGGAGGGAGACATGAGCAGTTCTTC.

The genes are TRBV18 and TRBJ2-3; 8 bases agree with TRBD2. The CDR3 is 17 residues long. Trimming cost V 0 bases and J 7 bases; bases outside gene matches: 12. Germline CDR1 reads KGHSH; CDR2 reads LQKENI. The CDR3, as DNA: TGTGCCAGCTCACCACCGGGTCCGGGAGGGCCAAAAAATACGCAGTATTTT. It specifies CASSPPGPGGPKNTQYF.

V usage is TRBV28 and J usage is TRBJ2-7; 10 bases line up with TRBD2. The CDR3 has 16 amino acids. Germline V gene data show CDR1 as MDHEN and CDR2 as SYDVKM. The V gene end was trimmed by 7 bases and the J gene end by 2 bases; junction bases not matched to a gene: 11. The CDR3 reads CASNRAIAGGTYEQYF. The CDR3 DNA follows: TGTGCCAGCAATAGAGCAATAGCGGGGGGAACCTACGAGCAGTACTTC.

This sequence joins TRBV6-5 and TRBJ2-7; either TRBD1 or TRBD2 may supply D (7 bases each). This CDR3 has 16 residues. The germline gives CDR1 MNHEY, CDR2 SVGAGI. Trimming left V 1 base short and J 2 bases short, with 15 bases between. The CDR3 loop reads CASSYLDRDYTYEQYF. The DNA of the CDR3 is TGTGCCAGCAGTTACTTAGACAGGGACTATACCTACGAGCAGTACTTC.

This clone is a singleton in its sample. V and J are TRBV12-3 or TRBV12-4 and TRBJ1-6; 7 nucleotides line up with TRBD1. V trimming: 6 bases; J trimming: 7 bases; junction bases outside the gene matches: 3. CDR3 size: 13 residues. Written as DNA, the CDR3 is TGTGCCAGCAGCCCGACAGGGAATTCACCCCTCCACTTT. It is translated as CASSPTGNSPLHF.

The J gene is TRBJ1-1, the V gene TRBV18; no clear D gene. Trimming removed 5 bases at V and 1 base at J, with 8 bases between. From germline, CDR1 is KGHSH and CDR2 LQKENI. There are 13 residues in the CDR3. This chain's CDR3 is CASSAAENTEAFF. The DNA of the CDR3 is TGTGCCAGCTCAGCGGCTGAGAACACTGAAGCTTTCTTT.

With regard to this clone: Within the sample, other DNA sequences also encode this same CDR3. The CDR3 DNA sequence: TGTGCCAGCAGTTACTCGAGGCAGAACTATGGCTACACCTTC. As protein: CASSYSRQNYGYTF. J is TRBJ1-2 and V is TRBV6-5; D call uncertain. The CDR3 length is 14 residues. With 0 bases removed from V and 2 bases from J, the gap between germline ends came to 7 bases. Germline CDR1 and CDR2: MNHEY and SVGAGI.

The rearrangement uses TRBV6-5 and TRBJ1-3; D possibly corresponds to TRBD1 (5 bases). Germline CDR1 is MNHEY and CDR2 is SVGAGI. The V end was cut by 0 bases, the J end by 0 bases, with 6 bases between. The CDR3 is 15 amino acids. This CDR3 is CASSYSTASGNTIYF. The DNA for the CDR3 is TGTGCCAGCAGTTACTCGACAGCCTCTGGAAACACCATATATTTT.

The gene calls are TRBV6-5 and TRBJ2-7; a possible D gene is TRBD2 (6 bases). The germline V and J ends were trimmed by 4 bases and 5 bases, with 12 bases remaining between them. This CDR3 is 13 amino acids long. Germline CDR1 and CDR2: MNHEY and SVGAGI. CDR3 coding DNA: TGTGCCAGCAGTTCGGGACGGGGGAACGAGCAGTACTTC. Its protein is CASSSGRGNEQYF.

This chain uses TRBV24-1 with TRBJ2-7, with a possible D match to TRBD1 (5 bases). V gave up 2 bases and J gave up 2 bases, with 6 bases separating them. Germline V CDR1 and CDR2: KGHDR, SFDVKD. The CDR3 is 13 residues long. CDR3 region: CATSDSTAYEQYF. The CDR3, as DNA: TGTGCCACCAGTGATTCGACAGCCTACGAGCAGTACTTC.

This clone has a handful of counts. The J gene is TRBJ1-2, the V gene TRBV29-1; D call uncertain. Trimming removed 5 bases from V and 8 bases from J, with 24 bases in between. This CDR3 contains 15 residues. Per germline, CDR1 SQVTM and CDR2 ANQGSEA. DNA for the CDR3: TGCAGCGTTAGATCGACGGAGCCGGCCTTAGGGGGCTACACCTTC. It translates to CSVRSTEPALGGYTF.

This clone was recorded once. The CDR3 protein is CASTPNRDQGYTF. CDR3 coding DNA: TGTGCCAGCACCCCGAACAGGGACCAGGGCTACACCTTC. The rearrangement uses TRBV6-2 or TRBV6-3 and TRBJ1-2, with D possibly TRBD1 on 6 matching bases. The CDR3 covers 13 residues. Germline CDR1 and CDR2: MNHEY and SVGEGT. Between the trimmed V and J ends, which lost 7 bases and 8 bases, there was a span of 17 bases.

The CDR3, as DNA: TGTGCCAGCAGTTCGCCAGGGGGTGAAAAACTGTTTTTT. Its protein is CASSSPGGEKLFF. This chain joins TRBV6-5 and TRBJ1-4, with TRBD1 matching 7 bases. The CDR3 spans 13 residues. Per the germline V gene, CDR1 is MNHEY and CDR2 is SVGAGI. J was trimmed by 7 bases and V by 4 bases; bases with no gene match: 3.

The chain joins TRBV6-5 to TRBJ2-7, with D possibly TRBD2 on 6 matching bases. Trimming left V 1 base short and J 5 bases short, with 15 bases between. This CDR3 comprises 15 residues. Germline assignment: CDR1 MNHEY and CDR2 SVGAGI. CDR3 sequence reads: CASSYYRGSPNEQYF. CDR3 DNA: TGTGCCAGCAGTTACTACCGGGGGTCCCCCAACGAGCAGTACTTC.

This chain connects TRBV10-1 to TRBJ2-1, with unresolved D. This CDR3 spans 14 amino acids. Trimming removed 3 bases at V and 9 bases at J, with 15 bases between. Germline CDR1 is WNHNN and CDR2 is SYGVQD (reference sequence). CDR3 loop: CASSECHVIVEQFF. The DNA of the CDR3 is TGCGCCAGCAGTGAATGCCATGTAATAGTTGAGCAGTTCTTC.